The next 11 T cell receptor beta chains were all read from a single sample in a study of blood T cell repertoires in COVID-19. The protocol was immunoSEQ multiplex PCR, while the TCRdb copy is restricted to in-frame clones and leaves out a portion. The sample records around 220,000 clones, 80% to 95% being singletons. Material for sequencing was PBMCs or T cells enriched from blood (not recorded which). These receptors were taken from a woman in her late teens or twenties who had recovered from COVID-19.

This clone was seen a handful of times. The chain carries TRBV7-9 and TRBJ2-7, with D maybe TRBD1 (6 bases). V was cut by 4 bases and J by 0 bases, with 13 bases left in between. This CDR3 spans 15 amino acids. CDR1 and CDR2 from the germline V gene are SEHNR and FQNEAQ (reference sequence). CDR3 DNA: TGTGCCAGCAGCTCCAGGGGTCCTAGCTCCTACGAGCAGTACTTC. As protein: CASSSRGPSSYEQYF.

V gene TRBV29-1 combines with J gene TRBJ1-1; tentative D call: TRBD1 (6 bases). The germline V gene has CDR1 SQVTM and CDR2 ANQGSEA. V was clipped by 5 bases and J by 1 base, with 8 bases between them. This CDR3 is built from 12 residues. CDR3 nucleotides: TGCAGCGTTATGGGGGCGAACACTGAAGCTTTCTTT. This gives the protein CSVMGANTEAFF.

The chain links TRBV9 to TRBJ1-1; 7 bases line up with TRBD1. J gave up 6 bases and V 3 bases, and 11 bases lay outside the gene matches. This CDR3 region has 15 residues. Germline lookup yields CDR1 SGDLS and CDR2 YYNGEE. The CDR3 sequence is CASSAFDRANAEAFF. The CDR3, as DNA: TGTGCCAGCAGCGCATTTGACAGGGCTAACGCTGAAGCTTTCTTT.

This clone occurred once. The chain is built from TRBV5-1 and TRBJ2-1; D is perhaps TRBD2 (6 bases). The ends were cut back, 0 bases at V and 5 bases at J, with 9 bases in the middle. CDR3 length: 14 residues. Germline CDR1 and CDR2: SGHRS and YFSETQ. CDR3 loop: CASSLGGADNEQFF. DNA of the CDR3: TGCGCCAGCAGCTTGGGCGGGGCAGACAATGAGCAGTTCTTC.

The CDR3 DNA is TGTGCCAGCAGCTCCTATAACCTAGCCAAAAACATTCAGTACTTC. It yields the protein CASSSYNLAKNIQYF. This chain joins TRBV13 and TRBJ2-4; D is ambiguous. V was clipped by 4 bases and J by 0 bases, with 10 bases between them. Germline V lookup: CDR1 PRHDT, CDR2 FYEKMQ (reference sequence). The CDR3 covers 15 residues.

This chain joins TRBV7-6 and TRBJ2-5; a possible D gene is TRBD2 (6 bases). This CDR3 has 15 amino acids. V lost 6 bases, J lost 7 bases, and 21 bases lay in between. Germline V lookup: CDR1 SGHVS, CDR2 FNYEAQ. CDR3 in DNA: TGTGCCAGCAGTCCGCAGACAGCCTCGGGAGCGACCCAGTACTTC. The encoded protein is CASSPQTASGATQYF.

V and J are TRBV4-1 and TRBJ2-3; D is ambiguous. The V end was cut by 0 bases, the J end by 10 bases, with 8 bases between. Looked up from germline, CDR1 is MGHRA and CDR2 is YSYEKL. The CDR3 runs 12 residues. CDR3 amino acids: CASSQDRSAQYF. CDR3 bases: TGCGCCAGCAGCCAAGACAGGTCCGCGCAGTATTTT.

The count of this clone is one. The V gene is TRBV5-1, the J gene TRBJ1-2; D is undetermined. Germline CDR1 is SGHRS and CDR2 is YFSETQ. V was cut by 7 bases and J by 5 bases, with 12 bases left in between. The CDR3 loop spans 12 amino acids. DNA of the CDR3: TGCGCCAGCGCGGAAGGGAGGTATGGCTACACCTTC. Its protein product is CASAEGRYGYTF.

The V call is TRBV7-9, the J call TRBJ2-2, with a possible D match to TRBD2 (5 bases). The germline gives CDR1 SEHNR, CDR2 FQNEAQ (reference sequence). The V end lost 6 bases, the J end lost 4 bases, and 12 bases lay between the germline ends. This CDR3 contains 14 residues. The CDR3 nucleotides are TGTGCCAGCAGATCAGCGGCCAGCACCGGGGAGCTGTTTTTT. This codes for CASRSAASTGELFF.

The CDR3 DNA follows: TGTGCCAGCTCACCATTACAGGGGGCGAATGGCTACACCTTC. Protein sequence: CASSPLQGANGYTF. This chain joins TRBV18 and TRBJ1-2, with TRBD1 identical over 9 bases. V dropped 2 bases and J dropped 6; count of bases not matched to a gene: 4. Germline V gene data show CDR1 as KGHSH and CDR2 as LQKENI. This CDR3 has 14 amino acids. The full variable domain, its missing parts supplied by reference TRBV18 and TRBJ1-2, is NAGVMQNPRHLVRRRGQEARLRCSPMKGHSHVYWYRQLPEEGLKFMVYLQKENIIDESGMPKERFSAEFPKEGPSILRIQQVVRGDSAAYFCASSPLQGANGYTFGSGTRLTVV.

V is TRBV2 and J is TRBJ2-7; perhaps TRBD1 as D (6 bases). Trimming pared 9 bases from V and 2 bases from J, leaving 14 bases between. The CDR3 extends over 13 amino acids. Per germline, CDR1 SNHLY and CDR2 FYNNEI. The CDR3, as DNA: TGTGCCAGTGGGGGCAGCAGGGCCTACGAGCAGTACTTC. The encoded protein is CASGGSRAYEQYF.